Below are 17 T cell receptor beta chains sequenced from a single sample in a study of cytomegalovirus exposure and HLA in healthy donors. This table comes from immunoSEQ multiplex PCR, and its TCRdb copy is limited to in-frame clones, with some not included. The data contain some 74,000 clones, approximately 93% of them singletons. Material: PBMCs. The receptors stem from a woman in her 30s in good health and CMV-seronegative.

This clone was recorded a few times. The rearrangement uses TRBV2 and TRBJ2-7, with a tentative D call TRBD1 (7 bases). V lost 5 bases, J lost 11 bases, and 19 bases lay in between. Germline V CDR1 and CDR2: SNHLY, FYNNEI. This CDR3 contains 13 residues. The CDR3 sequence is CASSPDRRDSEYF. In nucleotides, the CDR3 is TGTGCCAGCAGTCCGGATCGGAGGGACAGTGAGTACTTC.

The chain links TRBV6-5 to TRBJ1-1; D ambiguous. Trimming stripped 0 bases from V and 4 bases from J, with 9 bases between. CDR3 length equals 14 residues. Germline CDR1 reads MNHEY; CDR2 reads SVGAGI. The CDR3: CASSYSARSTEAFF. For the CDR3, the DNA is TGTGCCAGCAGTTACTCGGCGCGGTCCACTGAAGCTTTCTTT.

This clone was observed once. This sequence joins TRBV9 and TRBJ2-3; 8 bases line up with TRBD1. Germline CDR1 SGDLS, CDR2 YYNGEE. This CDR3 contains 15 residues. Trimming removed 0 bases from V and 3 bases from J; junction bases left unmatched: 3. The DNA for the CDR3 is TGTGCCAGCAGCGTAGACCAGGGGGCAACAGATACGCAGTATTTT. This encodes CASSVDQGATDTQYF.

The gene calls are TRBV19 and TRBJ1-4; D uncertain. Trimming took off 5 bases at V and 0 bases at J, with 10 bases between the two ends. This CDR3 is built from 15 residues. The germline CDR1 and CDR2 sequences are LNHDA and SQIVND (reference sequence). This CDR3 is CASSGRIATNEKLFF. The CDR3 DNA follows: TGTGCCAGTAGTGGGAGAATTGCAACTAATGAAAAACTGTTTTTT.

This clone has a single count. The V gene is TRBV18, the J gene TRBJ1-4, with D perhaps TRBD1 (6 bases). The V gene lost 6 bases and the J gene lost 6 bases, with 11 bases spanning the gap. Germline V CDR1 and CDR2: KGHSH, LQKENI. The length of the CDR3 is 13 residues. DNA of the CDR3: TGTGCCAGCTCTTCCAAGGGGGATGAAAAACTGTTTTTT. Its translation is CASSSKGDEKLFF.

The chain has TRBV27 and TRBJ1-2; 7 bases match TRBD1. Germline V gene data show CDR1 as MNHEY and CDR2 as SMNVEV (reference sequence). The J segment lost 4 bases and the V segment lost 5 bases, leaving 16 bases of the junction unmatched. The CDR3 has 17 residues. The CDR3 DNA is TGTGCCAGCAGTCCCTCCCTTGACAGGGTATTAACCTATGGCTACACCTTC. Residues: CASSPSLDRVLTYGYTF.

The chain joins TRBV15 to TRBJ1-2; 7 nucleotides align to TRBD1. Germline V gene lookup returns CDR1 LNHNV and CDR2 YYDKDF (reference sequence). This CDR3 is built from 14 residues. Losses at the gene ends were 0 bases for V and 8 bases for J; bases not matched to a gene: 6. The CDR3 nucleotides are TGTGCCACCAGCAGAGACGAGACAGGGTACGGCTACACCTTC. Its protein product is CATSRDETGYGYTF.

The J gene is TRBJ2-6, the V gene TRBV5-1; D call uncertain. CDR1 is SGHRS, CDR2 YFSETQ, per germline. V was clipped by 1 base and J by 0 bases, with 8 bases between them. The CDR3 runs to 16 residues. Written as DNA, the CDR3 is TGCGCCAGCAGCTTGACGGGTAGCTCTGGGGCCAACGTCCTGACTTTC. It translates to CASSLTGSSGANVLTF.

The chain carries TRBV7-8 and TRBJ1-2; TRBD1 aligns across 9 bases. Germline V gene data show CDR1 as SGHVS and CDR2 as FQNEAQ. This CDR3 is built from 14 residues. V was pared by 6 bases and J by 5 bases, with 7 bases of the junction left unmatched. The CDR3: CASRRQGDRYGYTF. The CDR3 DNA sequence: TGTGCCAGCAGGCGACAGGGGGATCGGTATGGCTACACCTTC.

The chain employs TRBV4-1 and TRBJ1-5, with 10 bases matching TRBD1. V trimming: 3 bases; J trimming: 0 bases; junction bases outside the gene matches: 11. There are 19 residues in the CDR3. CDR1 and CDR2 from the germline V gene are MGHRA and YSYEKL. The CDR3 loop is CASSQVGQGGAYSNQPQHF. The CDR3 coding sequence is TGCGCCAGCAGCCAGGTTGGACAGGGGGGGGCGTATAGCAATCAGCCCCAGCATTTT.

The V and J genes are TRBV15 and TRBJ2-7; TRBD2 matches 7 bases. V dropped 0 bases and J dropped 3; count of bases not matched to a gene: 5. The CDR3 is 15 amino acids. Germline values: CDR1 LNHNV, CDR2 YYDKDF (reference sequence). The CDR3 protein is CATSREAVAGYEQYF. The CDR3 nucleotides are TGTGCCACCAGCAGAGAGGCAGTAGCGGGCTACGAGCAGTACTTC.

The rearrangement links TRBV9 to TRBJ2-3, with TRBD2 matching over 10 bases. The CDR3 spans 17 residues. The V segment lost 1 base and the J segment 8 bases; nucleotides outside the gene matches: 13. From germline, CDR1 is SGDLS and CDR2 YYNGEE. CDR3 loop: CASSVNHLGLASGTQYF. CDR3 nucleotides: TGTGCCAGCAGCGTAAATCATCTGGGACTAGCGTCTGGTACGCAGTATTTT.

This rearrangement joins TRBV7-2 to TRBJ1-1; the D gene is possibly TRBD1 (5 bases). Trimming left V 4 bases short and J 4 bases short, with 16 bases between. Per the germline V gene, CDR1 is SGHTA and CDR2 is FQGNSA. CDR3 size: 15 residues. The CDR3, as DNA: TGTGCCAGCAGCTCAGGGACTCGAGGCGCCACTGAAGCTTTCTTT. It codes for CASSSGTRGATEAFF.

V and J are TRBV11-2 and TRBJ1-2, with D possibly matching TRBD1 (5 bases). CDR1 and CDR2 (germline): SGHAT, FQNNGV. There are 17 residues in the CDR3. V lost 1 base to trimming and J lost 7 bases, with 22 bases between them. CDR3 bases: TGTGCCAGCAGCTTAGGTTTTCCTCGAGCAGGGCGAGTTGGCTACACCTTC. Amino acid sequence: CASSLGFPRAGRVGYTF.

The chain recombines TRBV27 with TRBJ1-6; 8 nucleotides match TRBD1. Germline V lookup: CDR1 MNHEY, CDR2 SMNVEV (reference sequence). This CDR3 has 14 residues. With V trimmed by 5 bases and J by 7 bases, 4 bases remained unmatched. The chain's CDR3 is CASSNDRGNSPLHF. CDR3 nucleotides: TGTGCCAGCAGTAACGACAGGGGAAATTCACCCCTCCACTTT.

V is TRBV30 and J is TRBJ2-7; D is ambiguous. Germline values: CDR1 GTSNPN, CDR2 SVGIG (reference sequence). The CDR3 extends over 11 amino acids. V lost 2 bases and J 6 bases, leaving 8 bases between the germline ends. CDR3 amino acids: CAWSPRSEQYF. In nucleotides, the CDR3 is TGTGCCTGGAGTCCCAGATCCGAGCAGTACTTC.

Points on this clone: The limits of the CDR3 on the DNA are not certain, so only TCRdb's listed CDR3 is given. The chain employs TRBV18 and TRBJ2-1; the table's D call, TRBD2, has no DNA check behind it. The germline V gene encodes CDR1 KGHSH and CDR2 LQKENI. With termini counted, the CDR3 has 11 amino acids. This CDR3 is CASTSGGEQFF.